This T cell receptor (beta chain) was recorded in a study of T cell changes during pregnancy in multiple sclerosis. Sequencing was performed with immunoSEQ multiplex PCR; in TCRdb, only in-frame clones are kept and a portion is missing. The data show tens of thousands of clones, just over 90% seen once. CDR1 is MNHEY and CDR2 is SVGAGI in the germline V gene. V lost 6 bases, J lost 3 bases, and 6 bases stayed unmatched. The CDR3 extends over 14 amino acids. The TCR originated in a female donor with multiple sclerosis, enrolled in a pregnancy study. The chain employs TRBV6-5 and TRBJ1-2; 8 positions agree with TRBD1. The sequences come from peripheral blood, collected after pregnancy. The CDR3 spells CASSHRGNDYGYTF. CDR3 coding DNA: TGTGCCAGCAGCCACAGGGGGAATGACTATGGCTACACCTTC.